The source of this T cell receptor beta chain is a study of beta chain features in type 1 diabetes (dated by TCRdb to between 2017 and 2018). For the wider study: Patients and healthy donors did not differ in mean age, gender distribution, total cell number or subset yield. The study compared the TCRB repertoires of sorted circulating CD4+ T cell subsets in recently diagnosed type 1 diabetes patients with those in matched healthy donors. Regulatory and stem cell-like memory subsets were isolated from only 8 patients and roughly eight healthy donors, whereas naive and central memory subsets came from all 30 or so donors. Across all samples, about 110 million sorted cells were examined, and cell number per subset correlated strongly with RNA yield. Paper-wide results and their limitations: Patients with type 1 diabetes made fewer insertions and deleted more nucleotides at VDJ recombination sites, implying thymic rearrangement abnormalities. Naive, central memory and regulatory TCRB repertoires appeared more similar among patients than among healthy donors. PCR may preferentially amplify shorter templates, but because patient and control samples were amplified and corrected together, any resulting skew would affect both groups equally. Because cDNA was sequenced instead of genomic DNA, highly expressing activated cells could be over-represented, though the groups showed no difference in activation or CD3 levels. Because the HLA sub-analyses included only small numbers of individuals, any influence of HLA type on TCRB rearrangement was left unresolved. Type 1 diabetes patients showed a moderate but significant shortening of TCRB CDR3 length in all four CD4+ subsets.

The entire isolated RNA was reverse transcribed using the High Capacity cDNA Reverse Transcription Kit, and thus expressed TCRB transcripts were sequenced. Deep immunoSEQ sequencing was applied to naive, central memory and regulatory T cell samples, giving an average of about 3.57 million total reads per sample. Sorted cells were lysed in RLT buffer, and RNA was extracted using DNase-treated RNeasy Micro or Mini kits according to cell number. To prevent cross-contamination, every cell subset was processed on its own, while patient and healthy donor samples were processed together. Using the immunoSEQ multiplex PCR, TCRB sequences were amplified from cDNA into 87-bp fragments spanning the CDR3 region. Amplicons were sequenced on the Illumina HiSeq platform. Concerning the study's data processing: Synthetic template baselines were used to correct PCR bias computationally, reads within Hamming distance 2 were collapsed, and singletons that could not be merged were discarded. Reads were aligned to IMGT to assign V, D and J genes, CDR3 length, and insertions or deletions at six rearrangement sites. Within each subset, clonotype counts were normalized to sorted cell number, and only after that were true diversity and Gini coefficients computed with the tcR R package. Repertoire sharing was quantified using the overlap coefficient calculated on TCRB nucleotide sequences. As a proxy for the pre-selection repertoire, out-of-frame TCRB sequences from naive cells were analyzed. Not all clones reach the TCRdb copy of this immuneACCESS table, which keeps in-frame sequences only. Checked studies attribute under half of the gap to unresolved V genes and leave the rest unexplained. V and J calls and clone size are those listed in that table; D and trimming were worked out from the DNA. The sample table lists 150,000 to 200,000 clones, roughly 59% of them with a count of one. Around 0.096% of the sample belongs to the ten largest clones.

As for this clone: No cognate antigen has been identified for it. No much larger clonotype is one base removed from it; base qualities were not supplied.

V and J are trimmed by 8 bases and 5 bases, and the gene matches miss 10 bases of the junction. CDR1 and CDR2 (SQVTM, ANQGSEA) derive from the germline V gene. Counted from cysteine to phenylalanine, this CDR3 has 13 amino acids. The kept DNA is CDR3 alone, 39 bases in frame from the first base. From each donor, a single peripheral blood sample of approximately 120 mL on average was drawn into heparinised tubes. Naive, central memory, regulatory and stem cell-like memory CD4+ T cells were sorted on a BD FACSAria II using a panel including CD45RO, CCR7, CD25, CD127, CD95 and CD27. All sorted populations exceeded 98% purity. PBMCs were separated immediately by Lymphoprep density gradient centrifugation and were stained directly, without being cultured. So that batch effects would be minimized, each experiment stained and sorted samples in pairs, pairing one healthy donor with one patient.

The chain uses TRBV29-1 and TRBJ2-3; TRBD2 fits 7 bases in the junction. This sequence was found in a man younger than 45 with type 1 diabetes. The sequencing input was naive CD4+ T cells from blood. The sample's cell subset or site label is to be understood as: true naive CD4+ T cells. The nucleotide sequence is given as TGCAGCACTGGGAGGGCCGGCAGAGATACGCAGTATTTT. Its amino acids are CSTGRAGRDTQYF.